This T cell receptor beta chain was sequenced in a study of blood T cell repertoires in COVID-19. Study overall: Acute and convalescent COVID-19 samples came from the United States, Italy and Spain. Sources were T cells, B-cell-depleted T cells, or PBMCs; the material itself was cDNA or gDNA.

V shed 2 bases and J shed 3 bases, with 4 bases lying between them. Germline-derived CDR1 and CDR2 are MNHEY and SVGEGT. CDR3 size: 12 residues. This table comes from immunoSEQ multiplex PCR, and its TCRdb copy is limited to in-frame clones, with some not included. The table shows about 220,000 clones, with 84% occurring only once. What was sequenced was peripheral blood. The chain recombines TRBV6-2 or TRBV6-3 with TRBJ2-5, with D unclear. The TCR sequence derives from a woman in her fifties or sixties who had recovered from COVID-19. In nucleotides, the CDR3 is TGTGCCAGCAGTTACCTAAAAGAGACCCAGTACTTC. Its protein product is CASSYLKETQYF.